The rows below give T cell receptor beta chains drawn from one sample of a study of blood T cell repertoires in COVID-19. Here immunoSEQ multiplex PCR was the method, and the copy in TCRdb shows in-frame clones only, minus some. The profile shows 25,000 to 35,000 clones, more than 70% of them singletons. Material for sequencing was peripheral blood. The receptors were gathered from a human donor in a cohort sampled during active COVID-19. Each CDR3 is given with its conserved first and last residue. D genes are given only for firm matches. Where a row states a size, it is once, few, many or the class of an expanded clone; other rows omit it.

CDR3 DNA: TGTGCCAGCAAGAGAGGGGCCCAGCGGGAGAGCGAGCAGTACTTC
CDR3 protein: CASKRGAQRESEQYF
D gene: TRBD2
V gene: TRBV6-5
clone size: NA
J gene: TRBJ2-7

CDR3 DNA: TGTGCCAGCTCAGTTACCGGACAGAGGGGCGAGCAGTACTTC
CDR3 protein: CASSVTGQRGEQYF
D gene: NA
V gene: TRBV7-9
clone size: NA
J gene: TRBJ2-7

CDR3 DNA: TGTGCCAGTAGGCCACTAGCGGGAGTCACCGGGGAGCTGTTTTTT
CDR3 protein: CASRPLAGVTGELFF
D gene: TRBD2
V gene: TRBV19
clone size: NA
J gene: TRBJ2-2

CDR3 DNA: TGTGCCAGCAGTTTGTTGTTTCGGGAGCAGTTCTTC
CDR3 protein: CASSLLFREQFF
D gene: NA
V gene: TRBV28
clone size: NA
J gene: TRBJ2-1

CDR3 DNA: TGTGCCAGCAGCCCTACTTCCTATAATTCACCCCTCCACTTT
CDR3 protein: CASSPTSYNSPLHF
D gene: NA
V gene: TRBV28
clone size: NA
J gene: TRBJ1-6

CDR3 DNA: TGTGCCAGCAGCTTCCAAATGGGACAGGGGGAGTACTTC
CDR3 protein: CASSFQMGQGEYF
D gene: TRBD1
V gene: TRBV5-4
clone size: NA
J gene: TRBJ2-4

CDR3 DNA: TGTGCCAGCAGCCTTACCCCGGGACAGGGCATCTACGAGCAGTACTTC
CDR3 protein: CASSLTPGQGIYEQYF
D gene: TRBD1
V gene: TRBV9
clone size: NA
J gene: TRBJ2-7

CDR3 DNA: TGTGCCAGCAGCCAGTCCTCCGCCCCCAGGTGGGGCTACACCTTC
CDR3 protein: CASSQSSAPRWGYTF
D gene: NA
V gene: TRBV14
clone size: NA
J gene: TRBJ1-2

CDR3 DNA: TGTGCCAGCGGGACAGGAATAGACTACGAGCAGTACTTC
CDR3 protein: CASGTGIDYEQYF
D gene: TRBD1
V gene: TRBV6-5
clone size: NA
J gene: TRBJ2-7

CDR3 DNA: TGTGCCAGCAGACAGACAGCTACCTATGGCTACACCTTC
CDR3 protein: CASRQTATYGYTF
D gene: NA
V gene: TRBV27
clone size: few
J gene: TRBJ1-2

CDR3 DNA: TGTGCCTGGAGCCGAAAAGGTGACGGGGGATACGAGCAGTACTTC
CDR3 protein: CAWSRKGDGGYEQYF
D gene: NA
V gene: TRBV30
clone size: NA
J gene: TRBJ2-7

CDR3 DNA: TGTGCCAGCTCACCGCGTCAGGGAAATAATAATTCACCCCTCCACTTT
CDR3 protein: CASSPRQGNNNSPLHF
D gene: NA
V gene: TRBV18
clone size: NA
J gene: TRBJ1-6

CDR3 DNA: TGCGCCAGCAGGGATCAGGGGGTAGGAGGAAAACTGTTTTTT
CDR3 protein: CASRDQGVGGKLFF
D gene: TRBD1
V gene: TRBV4-1
clone size: NA
J gene: TRBJ1-4

CDR3 DNA: TGCGCCAGCAGTCCCCTCCCGGCTAGCGGGAGAAATGAGCAGTTCTTC
CDR3 protein: CASSPLPASGRNEQFF
D gene: TRBD2
V gene: TRBV10-1
clone size: NA
J gene: TRBJ2-1

CDR3 DNA: TGTGCCAGCAGTTACTATCAGGGGGAGGAGACCCAGTACTTC
CDR3 protein: CASSYYQGEETQYF
D gene: TRBD1
V gene: TRBV6-5
clone size: NA
J gene: TRBJ2-5

CDR3 DNA: TGTGCCAGCAGCTTCCAGGGCGACAATGAGCAGTTCTTC
CDR3 protein: CASSFQGDNEQFF
D gene: NA
V gene: TRBV9
clone size: NA
J gene: TRBJ2-1

CDR3 DNA: TGTGCCTGGAGTGTTGCGGGGAGGGGCTATGGCTACACCTTC
CDR3 protein: CAWSVAGRGYGYTF
D gene: NA
V gene: TRBV30
clone size: NA
J gene: TRBJ1-2

CDR3 DNA: TGTGCCAGCAGTTTTTCGACAGGGTGGTACACTGAAGCTTTCTTT
CDR3 protein: CASSFSTGWYTEAFF
D gene: TRBD1
V gene: TRBV28
clone size: NA
J gene: TRBJ1-1

CDR3 DNA: TGTGCCAGCTCACCTCCAGGAGGAGGGAATGAGCAGTTCTTC
CDR3 protein: CASSPPGGGNEQFF
D gene: NA
V gene: TRBV18
clone size: NA
J gene: TRBJ2-1

CDR3 DNA: TGTGCCAGCTCACCGGGGGCTAGCCAGTTCTTC
CDR3 protein: CASSPGASQFF
D gene: NA
V gene: TRBV18
clone size: NA
J gene: TRBJ2-1

CDR3 DNA: TGTGCCAGCAGTTATGGCGGGGGTGGGACTAGCGGCTACAATGAGCAGTTCTTC
CDR3 protein: CASSYGGGGTSGYNEQFF
D gene: TRBD2
V gene: TRBV6-2/TRBV6-3
clone size: NA
J gene: TRBJ2-1

CDR3 DNA: TGTGCCAGCAGATGGGGACAAGCATACGAGCAGTACTTC
CDR3 protein: CASRWGQAYEQYF
D gene: NA
V gene: TRBV6-5
clone size: NA
J gene: TRBJ2-7

CDR3 DNA: TGTGCCAGCAGTTACGGCCGGAGTCCCTACGAGCAGTACTTC
CDR3 protein: CASSYGRSPYEQYF
D gene: NA
V gene: TRBV6-6
clone size: NA
J gene: TRBJ2-7

CDR3 DNA: TGTGCGACAGAGGAAGACACCGGGGAGCTGTTTTTT
CDR3 protein: CATEEDTGELFF
D gene: NA
V gene: TRBV7-3
clone size: NA
J gene: TRBJ2-2

CDR3 DNA: TGTGCCAGCTCACCGGGACAGGGTGGTGATAGCAATCAGCCCCAGCATTTT
CDR3 protein: CASSPGQGGDSNQPQHF
D gene: TRBD1
V gene: TRBV18
clone size: once
J gene: TRBJ1-5

CDR3 DNA: TGTGCCAGCAGCCAATTCCTGGCCGGCACAGATACGCAGTATTTT
CDR3 protein: CASSQFLAGTDTQYF
D gene: NA
V gene: TRBV3-1/TRBV3-2
clone size: NA
J gene: TRBJ2-3

CDR3 DNA: TGTGCCAGCTCACTCGAACTACAGGTCACTGAAGCTTTCTTT
CDR3 protein: CASSLELQVTEAFF
D gene: NA
V gene: TRBV18
clone size: NA
J gene: TRBJ1-1

CDR3 DNA: TGTGCCAGCAGTCCGGGAGGGACCTATAATTCACCCCTCCACTTT
CDR3 protein: CASSPGGTYNSPLHF
D gene: NA
V gene: TRBV25-1
clone size: NA
J gene: TRBJ1-6

CDR3 DNA: TGTGCCAGCAGCGAATCGGGACAGGGGAAAGATACGCAGTATTTT
CDR3 protein: CASSESGQGKDTQYF
D gene: TRBD1
V gene: TRBV5-4
clone size: NA
J gene: TRBJ2-3

CDR3 DNA: TGTGCCAGCAGTTCCAGGGCGACGGTGAATGAGCAGTTCTTC
CDR3 protein: CASSSRATVNEQFF
D gene: NA
V gene: TRBV27
clone size: NA
J gene: TRBJ2-1

CDR3 DNA: TGTGCCAGCAGCTCGGGACAGGGTAGCGAAAAACTGTTTTTT
CDR3 protein: CASSSGQGSEKLFF
D gene: TRBD1
V gene: TRBV28
clone size: NA
J gene: TRBJ1-4

CDR3 DNA: TGTGCCAGCAGCCATAATCTAGGGGTTGCCGGGGAGCTGTTTTTT
CDR3 protein: CASSHNLGVAGELFF
D gene: NA
V gene: TRBV11-3
clone size: NA
J gene: TRBJ2-2

CDR3 DNA: TGTGCCAGCAGCTCCGCGGCTAGCGGGAGTATCGATGAGCAGTTCTTC
CDR3 protein: CASSSAASGSIDEQFF
D gene: TRBD2
V gene: TRBV5-4
clone size: NA
J gene: TRBJ2-1

CDR3 DNA: TGTGCCAGCAGTCCCCGGGACACCTATAATTCACCCCTCCACTTT
CDR3 protein: CASSPRDTYNSPLHF
D gene: NA
V gene: TRBV6-5
clone size: NA
J gene: TRBJ1-6

CDR3 DNA: TGTGCCAGCAGCTTACAGGCTAATGAAAAACTGTTTTTT
CDR3 protein: CASSLQANEKLFF
D gene: NA
V gene: TRBV7-8
clone size: NA
J gene: TRBJ1-4

CDR3 DNA: TGCAGCGTTGAGGGCAGGGGCGATTACGAGCAGTACTTC
CDR3 protein: CSVEGRGDYEQYF
D gene: NA
V gene: TRBV29-1
clone size: NA
J gene: TRBJ2-7